These T cell receptor beta chains were read from a single sample in a study of naive CD8 T cells in extremely preterm neonates. Profiling relied on immunoSEQ multiplex PCR, and the TCRdb table lists in-frame clones only, not all of them. There are 5,500 to 6,500 clones in the sample; approximately 96% occur only once, and roughly 0.36% lies in the top ten. Sequenced input: naive CD8+ T cells from blood. These receptors were taken from a human donor in good health. Each CDR3 is given with its conserved first and last residue. A D gene is named only where the DNA matches it firmly. Rows may omit the clone size; those that give it use once, few, many or a size class.

clone_size	d_call	j_call	v_call	cdr3_length	cdr3_aa	cdr3_nt
NA	TRBD2	TRBJ2-2	TRBV11-2	17	CASSPQRGLGNTGELFF	TGTGCCAGCAGCCCCCAGCGGGGATTGGGGAACACCGGGGAGCTGTTTTTT
NA	NA	TRBJ1-2	TRBV7-3	13	CASSLTAGYGYTF	TGTGCCAGCAGCTTAACGGCAGGCTATGGCTACACCTTC
NA	NA	TRBJ2-1	TRBV19	14	CASAKRLEKDEQFF	TGTGCCAGTGCGAAGCGGCTAGAGAAGGATGAGCAGTTCTTC
few	TRBD2	TRBJ2-3	TRBV4-1	19	CASSQGGLAGRKGTDTQYF	TGCGCCAGCAGCCAGGGGGGGCTAGCGGGGAGGAAGGGCACAGATACGCAGTATTTT
once	TRBD1	TRBJ1-6	TRBV11-1	15	CASSLGQAYNSPLHF	TGTGCCAGCAGCTTGGGACAGGCCTATAATTCACCCCTCCACTTT
NA	NA	TRBJ2-7	TRBV18	15	CASSPRDWSSYEQYF	TGTGCCAGCTCACCCAGGGACTGGAGCTCCTACGAGCAGTACTTC
NA	NA	TRBJ1-1	TRBV25-1	13	CASRGPGNTEAFF	TGTGCCAGCAGGGGCCCTGGGAACACTGAAGCTTTCTTT
NA	NA	TRBJ1-2	TRBV6-6	12	CASGSGGYGYTF	TGTGCCAGCGGCTCGGGGGGCTATGGCTACACCTTC
NA	NA	TRBJ1-2	TRBV4-1	15	CASSQGRSANYGYTF	TGCGCCAGCAGCCAAGGGCGGTCAGCTAACTATGGCTACACCTTC
NA	TRBD1	TRBJ1-1	TRBV5-1	14	CASSWRQGSTEAFF	TGCGCCAGCAGCTGGCGACAGGGAAGTACTGAAGCTTTCTTT
NA	TRBD1	TRBJ2-2	TRBV7-9	16	CASSSTDRPNTGELFF	TGTGCCAGCAGCTCAACGGACAGGCCAAACACCGGGGAGCTGTTTTTT
NA	NA	TRBJ1-1	TRBV10-2	12	CASSTRQVGEDF	TGCGCCAGCAGCACGAGACAGGTCGGCGAGGACTTT
NA	TRBD1	TRBJ1-4	TRBV7-2	14	CASSPGTGGSKLFF	TGTGCCAGCAGCCCCGGGACAGGGGGGTCTAAACTGTTTTTT
once	TRBD1	TRBJ2-6	TRBV9	17	CASTSRDSVPGANVLTF	TGTGCCAGCACCTCCCGGGACAGCGTCCCTGGGGCCAACGTCCTGACTTTC
NA	TRBD2	TRBJ2-3	TRBV19	24	CASSLRSVPRGTSGGVFAADTQYF	TGTGCCAGTTCCTTGAGGTCGGTTCCTCGCGGGACTAGCGGGGGGGTATTTGCGGCAGATACGCAGTATTTT
once	NA	TRBJ1-3	TRBV2	15	CASRRLDSTGNTIYF	TGTGCCAGCAGACGCCTCGACAGTACTGGAAACACCATATATTTT
NA	NA	TRBJ2-1	TRBV6-4	12	CASSDPRGEQFF	TGTGCCAGCAGTGACCCGCGGGGTGAGCAGTTCTTC
once	TRBD2	TRBJ2-5	TRBV11-3	14	CASSLGPAGGEQYF	TGTGCCAGCAGCTTAGGGCCAGCGGGAGGGGAGCAGTACTTC
few	NA	TRBJ1-3	TRBV19	13	CASPGGPGNTIYF	TGTGCCAGTCCTGGCGGGCCCGGAAACACCATATATTTT
NA	NA	TRBJ1-2	TRBV19	12	CASSIADYGYTF	TGTGCCAGTAGTATAGCGGACTATGGCTACACCTTC
NA	NA	TRBJ1-1	TRBV13	14	CASSLRTANTEAFF	TGTGCCAGCAGTCTTCGAACAGCGAACACTGAAGCTTTCTTT
NA	NA	TRBJ1-5	TRBV30	10	CAWSRQPQHF	TGTGCCTGGAGTCGTCAGCCCCAGCATTTT
NA	TRBD2	TRBJ2-7	TRBV11-2	15	CASSPRLAGAYEQYF	TGTGCCAGCAGCCCCCGCCTAGCGGGAGCCTACGAGCAGTACTTC
NA	TRBD2	TRBJ2-1	TRBV2	16	CASSDLGTSGRARPFF	TGTGCCAGCAGTGACCTCGGGACTAGCGGGAGGGCCCGTCCGTTCTTC
NA	TRBD2	TRBJ2-2	TRBV13	19	CASSPDSTIAGERVGELFF	TGTGCCAGCAGCCCGGACTCTACTATAGCGGGAGAGAGGGTCGGGGAGCTGTTTTTT
NA	NA	TRBJ1-5	TRBV28	16	CASSLDRFEGNQPQHF	TGTGCCAGCAGTTTAGACCGGTTTGAGGGCAATCAGCCCCAGCATTTT
NA	NA	TRBJ2-1	TRBV7-2	15	CASSLTQGTAGEQFF	TGTGCCAGCAGCTTAACCCAGGGCACAGCGGGTGAGCAGTTCTTC
NA	TRBD2	TRBJ2-1	TRBV6-4	20	CASSDQGTGLADNTYNEQFF	TGTGCCAGCAGTGACCAAGGGACGGGACTAGCGGACAACACCTACAATGAGCAGTTCTTC